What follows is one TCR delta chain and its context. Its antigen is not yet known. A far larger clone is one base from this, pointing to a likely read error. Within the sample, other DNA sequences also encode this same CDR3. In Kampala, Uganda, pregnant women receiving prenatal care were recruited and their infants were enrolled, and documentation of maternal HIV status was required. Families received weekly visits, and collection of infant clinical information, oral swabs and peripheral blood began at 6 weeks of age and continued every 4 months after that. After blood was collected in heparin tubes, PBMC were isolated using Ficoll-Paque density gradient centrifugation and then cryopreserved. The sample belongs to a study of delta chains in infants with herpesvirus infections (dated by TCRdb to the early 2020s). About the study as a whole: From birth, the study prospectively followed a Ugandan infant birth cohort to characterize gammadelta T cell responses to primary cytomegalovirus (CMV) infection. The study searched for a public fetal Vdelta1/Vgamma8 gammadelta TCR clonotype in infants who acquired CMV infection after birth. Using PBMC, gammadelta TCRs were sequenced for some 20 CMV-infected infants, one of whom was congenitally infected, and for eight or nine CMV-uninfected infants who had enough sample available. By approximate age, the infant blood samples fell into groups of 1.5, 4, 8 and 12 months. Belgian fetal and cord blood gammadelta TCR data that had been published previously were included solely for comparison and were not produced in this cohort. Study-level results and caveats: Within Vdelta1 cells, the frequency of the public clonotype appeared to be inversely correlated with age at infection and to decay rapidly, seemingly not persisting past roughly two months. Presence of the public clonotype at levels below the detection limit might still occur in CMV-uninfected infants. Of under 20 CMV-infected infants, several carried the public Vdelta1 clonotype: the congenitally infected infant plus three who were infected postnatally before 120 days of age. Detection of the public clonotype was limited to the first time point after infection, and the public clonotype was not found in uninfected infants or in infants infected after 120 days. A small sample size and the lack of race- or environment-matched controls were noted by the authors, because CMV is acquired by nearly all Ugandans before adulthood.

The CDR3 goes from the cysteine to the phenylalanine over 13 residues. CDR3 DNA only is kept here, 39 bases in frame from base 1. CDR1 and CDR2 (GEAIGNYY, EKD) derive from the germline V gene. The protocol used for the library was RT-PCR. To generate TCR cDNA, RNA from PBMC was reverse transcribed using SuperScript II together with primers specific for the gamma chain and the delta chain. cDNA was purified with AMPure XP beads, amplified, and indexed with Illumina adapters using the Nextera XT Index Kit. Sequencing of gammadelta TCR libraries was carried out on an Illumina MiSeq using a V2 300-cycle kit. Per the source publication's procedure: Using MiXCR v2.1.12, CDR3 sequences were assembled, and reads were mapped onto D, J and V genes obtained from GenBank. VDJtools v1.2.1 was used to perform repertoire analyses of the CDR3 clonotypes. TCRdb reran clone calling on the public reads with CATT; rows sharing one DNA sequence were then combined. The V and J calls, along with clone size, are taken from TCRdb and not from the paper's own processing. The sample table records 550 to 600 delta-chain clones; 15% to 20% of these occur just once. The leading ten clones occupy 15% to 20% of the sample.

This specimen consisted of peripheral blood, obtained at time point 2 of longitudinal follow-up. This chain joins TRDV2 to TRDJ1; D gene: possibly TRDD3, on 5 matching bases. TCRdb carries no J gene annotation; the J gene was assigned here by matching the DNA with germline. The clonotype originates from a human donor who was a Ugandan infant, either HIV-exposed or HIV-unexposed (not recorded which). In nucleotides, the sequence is TGCGCCTGTGTTAAACGGACTGGTTATAAACTCATCTTT. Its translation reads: CACVKRTGYKLIF.